This T cell receptor beta chain was identified during a study of cytomegalovirus exposure and HLA in healthy donors. Background on the study: Previous work identified roughly 120 million unique TCR beta sequences from around 200 million T cells. Genotyping showed less than 85% of about 370 donors falling in the Caucasian-associated ancestry cluster.

With 2 bases clipped from V and 2 bases from J, the junction kept 3 bases outside the gene matches. CDR3 length: 15 residues. Germline CDR1 is GTSNPN and CDR2 is SVGIG (reference sequence). The PCR was carried out with 60 Vbeta primers and 13 Jbeta primers. The table came from immunoSEQ multiplex PCR; TCRdb's copy has only in-frame clones and leaves some out. The sample lists 150,000 to 200,000 clones, about 76% occurring once. Study observations and caveats: The study had only CMV serostatus as immune exposure information. Most of the TCR beta V segments (in an earlier analysis) were productive either about 87% or about 30% of the time.

This clone was observed once. What it binds is not known. The TCR originated in a woman in her forties or fifties in good health and CMV-seronegative. The rearrangement joins TRBV30 to TRBJ2-3; 11 bases are a match to TRBD2. Sequences were obtained from PBMCs. The CDR3 bases are TGTGCCTGGAGTTCGGGACTAGCGGTCACAGATACGCAGTATTTT. This translates into CAWSSGLAVTDTQYF. The whole variable domain, remainder taken from reference TRBV30 and TRBJ2-3, is SQTIHQWPATLVQPVGSPLSLECTVEGTSNPNLYWYRQAAGRGLQLLFYSVGIGQISSEVPQNLSASRPQDRQFILSSKKLLLSDSGFYLCAWSSGLAVTDTQYFGPGTRLTVL.